The present T cell receptor (beta chain) was sequenced within a study of vaccination and CD4 T cells after COVID-19. Turning to the study itself: Post-COVID draws came a median approximately 100 days after diagnosis (range 35 to 161).

In regard to this clonotype: Antigen: not known.

Sequencing of cultured CD4+ T cell DNA used the Oncomine TCR Beta short-read assay. TCRdb re-called the PCR reads through MiXCR, storing one row per CDR3 protein. The sample yields some 3,200 distinct CDR3 sequences, around 74% seen once. The germline V and J ends were trimmed by 5 bases and 1 base, with 12 bases remaining between them. Germline CDR1 SGHTA, CDR2 FQGNSA. This CDR3 has 15 residues. Treatment denoted: approximately nine-day PBMC culture with coronavirus spike peptide pools or control peptides (ViraFEST assay). Source material: CD4+ T cells from blood, cultured in vitro. The rearrangement links TRBV7-2 to TRBJ1-5; a weak D match, TRBD1 (5 bases). This TCR derives from a human donor who had recovered from COVID-19. In DNA, the CDR3 is TGTGCCAGCAGCCCGGGCCGGGGGAGCAATCAGCCCCAGCATTTT. Translated: CASSPGRGSNQPQHF.